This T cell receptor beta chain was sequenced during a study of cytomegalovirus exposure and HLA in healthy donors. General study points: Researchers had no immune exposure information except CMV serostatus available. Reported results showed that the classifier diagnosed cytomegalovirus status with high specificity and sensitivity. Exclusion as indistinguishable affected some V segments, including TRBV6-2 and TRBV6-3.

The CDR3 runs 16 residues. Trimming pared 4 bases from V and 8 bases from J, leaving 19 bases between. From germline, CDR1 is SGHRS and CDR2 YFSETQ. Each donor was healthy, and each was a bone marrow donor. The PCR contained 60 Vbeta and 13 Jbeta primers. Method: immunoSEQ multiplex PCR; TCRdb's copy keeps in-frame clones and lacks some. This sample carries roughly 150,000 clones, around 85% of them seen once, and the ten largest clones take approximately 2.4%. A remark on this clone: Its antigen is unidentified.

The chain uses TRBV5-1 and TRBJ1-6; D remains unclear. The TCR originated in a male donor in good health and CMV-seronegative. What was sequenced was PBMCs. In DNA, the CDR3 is TGCGCCAGCAGCCCTCCCACGAGGACTCAAGATTCACCCCTCCACTTT. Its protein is CASSPPTRTQDSPLHF.